The 21 T cell receptor beta chains reported below all come from one sample, sequenced in a study of identical twins. TCRdb re-called the 5' RACE reads through MiXCR, storing one row per CDR3 protein. Among about 920,000 distinct CDR3 sequences, roughly an eighth were seen once, and the ten largest hold around 1.6%. These data are also associated with another study on yellow fever vaccine responses in identical twins.

Sequenced material: PBMCs. These receptors all come from a young woman in good health.

This chain uses TRBV28 with TRBJ2-3, with D tentatively TRBD1 (5 bases). The CDR3 spans 16 residues. V was trimmed by 2 bases and J by 6 bases, leaving 18 bases between them. The germline CDR1 and CDR2 sequences are MDHEN and SYDVKM. DNA of the CDR3: TGTGCCAGCAGTTTAGAAGTGGCAGGGTTCTTGGATACGCAGTATTTT. It translates to CASSLEVAGFLDTQYF.

The chain uses TRBV20-1 and TRBJ2-3; D is uncertain. Deletions cut 7 bases from V and 2 bases from J, with 19 bases between. Germline V gene lookup returns CDR1 DFQATT and CDR2 SNEGSKA (reference sequence). This CDR3 is built from 15 residues. The chain's CDR3 is CSVHTRATTTDTQYF. In DNA, the CDR3 is TGCAGTGTCCACACAAGGGCGACAACCACAGATACGCAGTATTTT.

This clonotype came up a few times. This chain uses TRBV29-1 with TRBJ2-2; D may match TRBD1 or TRBD2 (7 bases each). This CDR3 has 14 residues. The germline V and J ends were trimmed by 7 bases and 3 bases, with 15 bases remaining between them. Germline-derived CDR1 and CDR2 are SQVTM and ANQGSEA. The CDR3 coding sequence is TGCAGCGCCCAGGGGGGGAGTTACACCGGGGAGCTGTTTTTT. Translated, it gives CSAQGGSYTGELFF.

This clonotype was counted ten times or more. This sequence joins TRBV4-1 and TRBJ1-6; maybe TRBD1 (5 bases). The germline V gene has CDR1 MGHRA and CDR2 YSYEKL. V shed 4 bases and J shed 9 bases, with 19 bases lying between them. This CDR3 comprises 16 residues. The CDR3 here is CASSPRWALRGSPLHF. CDR3 DNA sequence: TGCGCCAGCAGCCCTCGGTGGGCCCTTAGGGGTTCACCCCTCCACTTT.

The chain has TRBV3-1 and TRBJ2-5; 11 nucleotides line up with TRBD2. This CDR3 region has 17 residues. V shed 4 bases and J 2 bases; nucleotides not matched to a gene: 9. Germline assignment: CDR1 LGHDT and CDR2 YNNKEL (reference sequence). CDR3 nucleotide sequence: TGTGCCAGCAGCCTGCGTGGACTAGCGGGTGATCAAGAGACCCAGTACTTC. Translating it yields CASSLRGLAGDQETQYF.

The rearrangement joins TRBV11-3 to TRBJ2-1, with D perhaps TRBD1 (7 bases). Germline V gene sequence: CDR1 SGHNT, CDR2 YENEEA. V was clipped by 3 bases and J by 5 bases, with 17 bases between them. The CDR3 covers 16 residues. The CDR3 nucleotides read TGTGCCAGCAGCTTCAGAGGAGGAGGGGGCGACAATGAGCAGTTCTTC. It is translated as CASSFRGGGGDNEQFF. Filled out from reference TRBV11-3 and TRBJ2-1, the complete variable domain reads EAGVVQSPRYKIIEKKQPVAFWCNPISGHNTLYWYLQNLGQGPELLIRYENEEAVDDSQLPKDRFSAERLKGVDSTLKIQPAELGDSAVYLCASSFRGGGGDNEQFFGPGTRLTVL.

This chain connects TRBV12-5 to TRBJ2-1; maybe TRBD2 (6 bases). The CDR3 has 17 amino acids. Germline CDR1 reads LGHNT; CDR2 reads FRNRAP. V lost 4 bases, J lost 8 bases, and 24 bases lay in between. CDR3 residues: CASGSPEGQGGVDEQFF. The CDR3 DNA sequence: TGTGCTAGTGGTTCCCCCGAGGGGCAGGGAGGTGTCGATGAGCAGTTCTTC.

The V gene is TRBV20-1, the J gene TRBJ2-2, with a possible D match to TRBD1 (6 bases). V was shortened by 3 bases and J by 7 bases, with 15 bases between the two germline ends. CDR3 length equals 14 residues. Germline CDR1 DFQATT, CDR2 SNEGSKA (reference sequence). DNA for the CDR3: TGCAGTGCTAGTGACAGGAATGTTAACGGGGAGCTGTTTTTT. Translated, it gives CSASDRNVNGELFF.

This clonotype showed up just a few times. A read error may account for a junction end that differs from germline. The chain employs TRBV5-1 and TRBJ1-2, with a possible D match to TRBD1 (6 bases). This CDR3 has 13 amino acids. The germline CDR1 and CDR2 sequences are SGHRS and YFSETQ. The CDR3 region is CASRLDSLYGYTF. The CDR3 DNA sequence: TGCGCCAGCAGGTTGGACAGCTTGTATGGCTACACCTTC.

This chain joins TRBV10-3 and TRBJ2-3, with D tentatively TRBD1 or TRBD2 (5 bases each). The V and J ends lost 6 bases and 6 bases respectively, with 19 bases between them. There are 15 residues in the CDR3. Per germline, CDR1 ENHRY and CDR2 SYGVKD. Here the CDR3 reads CAISLSWDGVDTQYF. The CDR3 coding sequence is TGTGCCATCAGCTTGTCGTGGGACGGAGTGGATACGCAGTATTTT.

This clonotype was counted only a few times. The rearrangement joins TRBV6-1 to TRBJ2-1; no reliable D call. With 6 bases removed from V and 6 bases from J, the gap between germline ends came to 12 bases. Germline CDR1 MNHNS, CDR2 SASEGT. This CDR3 region has 13 residues. CDR3 nucleotides: TGTGCCAGCAGGAACCTAGATTTCAATGAGCAGTTCTTC. Encoded protein: CASRNLDFNEQFF.

This clonotype has only a few counts. This rearrangement joins TRBV12-3 or TRBV12-4 to TRBJ2-5, with D perhaps matching TRBD1 (7 bases). The CDR3 runs 14 residues. Trimming pared 8 bases from V and 7 bases from J, leaving 20 bases between. This CDR3 is CASVGPPQGGTQYF. The DNA for the CDR3 is TGTGCCAGCGTCGGTCCCCCGCAGGGGGGGACCCAGTACTTC.

This clonotype was observed a few times. V and J are TRBV12-3 or TRBV12-4 and TRBJ2-7; 10 bases are shared with TRBD2. The CDR3 loop spans 17 amino acids. Losses at the gene ends were 4 bases for V and 5 bases for J; bases not matched to a gene: 14. The CDR3 bases are TGTGCCAGCAGTTCATTCCTTCTAGCGGGAGAAAGAGACGAGCAGTACTTC. As protein: CASSSFLLAGERDEQYF.

This clonotype has only a few counts. This chain links TRBV20-1 with TRBJ2-5; tentative D call: TRBD2 (6 bases). CDR1 and CDR2 (germline): DFQATT, SNEGSKA (reference sequence). The CDR3 extends over 14 amino acids. V gave up 6 bases and J gave up 1 base, with 15 bases separating them. The DNA for the CDR3 is TGCAGTGCGAATCGGGGGACGACCCAAGAGACCCAGTACTTC. Translation: CSANRGTTQETQYF.

This chain connects TRBV7-2 to TRBJ2-7, with 8 bases identical to TRBD1. Germline V gene data show CDR1 as SGHTA and CDR2 as FQGNSA. CDR3 length: 15 amino acids. V lost 3 bases, J lost 2 bases, and 6 bases stayed unmatched. The CDR3 reads CASSFGQGTAYEQYF. The DNA for the CDR3 is TGTGCCAGCAGCTTCGGACAGGGAACGGCCTACGAGCAGTACTTC.

In the case of this clonotype: The junction differs from germline at one of its ends, possibly a read error. The chain carries TRBV28 and TRBJ1-5; TRBD1 aligns across 7 bases. This CDR3 is 15 amino acids long. CDR1 MDHEN and CDR2 SYDVKM come from the germline V gene. CDR3 in amino acids: CVSSLGGQANQPQHF. Here the CDR3 DNA reads TGTGTCAGCAGTTTAGGGGGCCAGGCAAATCAGCCCCAGCATTTT.

This clonotype turned up a few times. V usage is TRBV28 and J usage is TRBJ1-2, with D unclear. Germline-derived CDR1 and CDR2 are MDHEN and SYDVKM. The CDR3 loop spans 14 amino acids. Trimming shortened V by 3 bases and J by 4 bases, and 12 bases separated the two germline ends. The CDR3 region is CASSLSPGAYGYTF. DNA for the CDR3: TGTGCCAGCAGTTTGTCCCCAGGCGCCTATGGCTACACCTTC.

This clonotype was counted ten times or more. This sequence joins TRBV4-1 and TRBJ2-1; D might be TRBD2 (6 bases). The V end was cut by 5 bases, the J end by 14 bases, with 16 bases between. Germline V gene data show CDR1 as MGHRA and CDR2 as YSYEKL. This CDR3 is 12 amino acids long. CDR3 bases: TGCGCCAGCAGCTTCCCTAGCGCCCGTAAGTTCTTC. This translates into CASSFPSARKFF.

The J gene is TRBJ2-1, the V gene TRBV6-4; 8 bases are a match to TRBD1. The CDR3 extends over 12 amino acids. The germline V gene has CDR1 MRHNA and CDR2 SNTAGT. The ends lost 4 bases at V and 13 bases at J; junction bases unmatched: 6. CDR3 DNA: TGTGCCAGCAGTGGCGAGGACAGGGCCCAGTTCTTC. This encodes CASSGEDRAQFF.

The chain couples TRBV6-1 to TRBJ2-7; TRBD2 is a possible D gene (5 bases). This CDR3 has 15 residues. CDR1 is MNHNS and CDR2 is SASEGT in the germline V gene. Trimming took 6 bases from V and 3 from J, leaving 18 bases between them. The CDR3 loop reads CASRGRSYGGYEQYF. CDR3 in DNA: TGTGCCAGCAGGGGCCGTTCGTATGGAGGCTACGAGCAGTACTTC.

This clonotype was counted a few times. The CDR3 loop reads CASSAPDRGSYEQYF. CDR3 nucleotide sequence: TGCGCCAGCAGTGCCCCGGACAGGGGCTCCTACGAGCAGTACTTC. J is TRBJ2-7 and V is TRBV10-2, with 9 bases lining up with TRBD1. CDR1 is WSHSY and CDR2 is SAAADI in the germline V gene. The CDR3 sequence is 15 residues long. V gave up 4 bases and J gave up 0 bases; unmatched junction bases: 4.